The next 25 T cell receptor beta chains were all read from a single sample in a study of blood T cell repertoires in COVID-19. Using immunoSEQ multiplex PCR, the repertoire was profiled, and TCRdb retains in-frame clones only, with some absent. Counted here are 220,000 or so clones, roughly 89% occurring once; the ten biggest clones make up more than 13%. The specimen was PBMCs or T cells enriched from blood (not recorded which). These receptor sequences come from a man younger than 40 who had been exposed to COVID-19.

The V and J genes are TRBV12-5 and TRBJ2-4; possible D gene TRBD2, 6 bases. From germline, CDR1 is LGHNT and CDR2 FRNRAP. Trimming took 0 bases from V and 5 from J, leaving 20 bases between them. CDR3 size: 18 residues. CDR3 in DNA: TGTGCTAGTGGTTTGGTACCCCCTAGCGATAGTTTAGAAAACATTCAGTACTTC. Protein sequence: CASGLVPPSDSLENIQYF.

The chain uses TRBV3-1 (or the pseudogene TRBV3-2) and TRBJ1-6; 7 bases match TRBD1. V was pared by 2 bases and J by 4 bases, with 2 bases of the junction left unmatched. This CDR3 has 15 amino acids. Germline lookup yields CDR1 LGHDT and CDR2 YNNKEL (reference sequence). In DNA, the CDR3 is TGTGCCAGCAGCCAAAGGGACAGATATAATTCACCCCTCCACTTT. Encoded protein: CASSQRDRYNSPLHF.

V and J are TRBV9 and TRBJ1-2; D perhaps matches TRBD1 (5 bases). The CDR3 sequence is 15 residues long. Trimming removed 0 bases at V and 8 bases at J, with 17 bases between. The germline V gene has CDR1 SGDLS and CDR2 YYNGEE. The CDR3 region is CASSVDIGEYEGYTF. The DNA for the CDR3 is TGTGCCAGCAGCGTAGATATAGGGGAATACGAGGGCTACACCTTC.

The rearrangement uses TRBV18 and TRBJ2-5, with D unclear. The CDR3 is made up of 13 amino acids. Trimming pared 2 bases from V and 4 bases from J, leaving 8 bases between. From germline, CDR1 is KGHSH and CDR2 LQKENI. CDR3 DNA sequence: TGTGCCAGCTCACCAGGTAGTCTAGAGACCCAGTACTTC. Translating gives CASSPGSLETQYF. The full variable domain, in which reference TRBV18 and TRBJ2-5 provide the parts outside the CDR3, is NAGVMQNPRHLVRRRGQEARLRCSPMKGHSHVYWYRQLPEEGLKFMVYLQKENIIDESGMPKERFSAEFPKEGPSILRIQQVVRGDSAAYFCASSPGSLETQYFGPGTRLLVL.

The chain carries TRBV5-1 and TRBJ2-2; TRBD1 matches 7 bases. Germline loops: CDR1 SGHRS, CDR2 YFSETQ. V shed 4 bases and J 0 bases; nucleotides not matched to a gene: 3. CDR3 length equals 15 residues. The CDR3 spells CASSIGTANTGELFF. As DNA, the CDR3 is TGCGCCAGCAGCATAGGGACAGCGAACACCGGGGAGCTGTTTTTT.

J is TRBJ2-7 and V is TRBV20-1; 13 nucleotides match TRBD2. Germline loops: CDR1 DFQATT, CDR2 SNEGSKA (reference sequence). CDR3 length: 14 residues. With V trimmed by 3 bases and J by 4 bases, 3 bases remained unmatched. The CDR3 is CSASTSGGAYEQYF. The CDR3 region has the DNA TGCAGTGCTAGTACTAGCGGGGGGGCTTACGAGCAGTACTTC.

The CDR3 bases are TGTGCCAGCAGCTTAGCCAGGAATGAGCAGTTCTTC. This encodes CASSLARNEQFF. The chain employs TRBV11-2 and TRBJ2-1; D gene unclear. The CDR3 covers 12 residues. V dropped 1 base and J dropped 7 bases, with 5 bases sitting between them. CDR1 is SGHAT, CDR2 FQNNGV, per germline.

V and J are TRBV6-6 and TRBJ2-2, with D possibly TRBD2 on 6 matching bases. Trimming shortened V by 7 bases and J by 4 bases, and 13 bases separated the two germline ends. The CDR3 loop spans 14 amino acids. Germline CDR1 and CDR2: MNHNY and SVGAGI (reference sequence). CDR3 bases: TGTGCCAGCATCAGGGAACTAGCCACCGGGGAGCTGTTTTTT. Translated, it gives CASIRELATGELFF.

The rearrangement joins TRBV6-4 to TRBJ1-6; D possibly corresponds to TRBD1 (5 bases). V lost 0 bases and J 8 bases, leaving 11 bases between the germline ends. Germline values: CDR1 MRHNA, CDR2 SNTAGT. CDR3 length equals 15 residues. CDR3 residues: CASSDSYGADSPLHF. In DNA, the CDR3 is TGTGCCAGCAGTGACTCGTATGGGGCGGATTCACCCCTCCACTTT.

The rearrangement joins TRBV4-2 to TRBJ1-2, with 7 bases lining up with TRBD1. This CDR3 is 14 amino acids long. Trimming cost V 5 bases and J 5 bases; bases outside gene matches: 8. From germline, CDR1 is LGHNA and CDR2 YNFKEQ. This chain's CDR3 is CASSRRGQTYGYTF. CDR3 nucleotide sequence: TGTGCCAGCAGCAGGAGGGGACAGACGTATGGCTACACCTTC.

This chain joins TRBV7-9 and TRBJ2-2; D is perhaps TRBD1 (7 bases). This CDR3 is 15 amino acids long. V gave up 0 bases and J gave up 6 bases, with 11 bases separating them. Germline assignment: CDR1 SEHNR and CDR2 FQNEAQ (reference sequence). In DNA, the CDR3 is TGTGCCAGCAGCTTAGCGCAGGGGGGCGCCGGGGAGCTGTTTTTT. Translated, it gives CASSLAQGGAGELFF.

The chain carries TRBV15 and TRBJ1-1, with D hard to call. The CDR3 sequence is 13 residues long. Germline V CDR1 and CDR2: LNHNV, YYDKDF (reference sequence). The V end lost 0 bases, the J end lost 5 bases, and 7 bases lay between the germline ends. Here the CDR3 DNA reads TGTGCCACCAGCAGAGACAGTTGGACTGAAGCTTTCTTT. Translating it yields CATSRDSWTEAFF.

This clone was picked up a small number of times. The J gene is TRBJ2-3, the V gene TRBV19, with TRBD1 as a possible D gene (5 bases). V was cut by 7 bases and J by 3 bases, with 11 bases left in between. The CDR3 runs 13 residues. CDR1 and CDR2 (germline): LNHDA, SQIVND (reference sequence). The CDR3 sequence: CASTGQGTDTQYF. The CDR3 DNA is TGTGCCAGTACGGGTCAGGGTACAGATACGCAGTATTTT.

The V call is TRBV5-1, the J call TRBJ1-5; D gene unclear. V was shortened by 3 bases and J by 5 bases, with 18 bases between the two germline ends. The CDR3 length is 16 residues. Germline V gene data show CDR1 as SGHRS and CDR2 as YFSETQ. The CDR3 DNA follows: TGCGCCAGCAGCTGCTCTTTGACCCTAGGATATCAGCCCCAGCATTTT. It codes for CASSCSLTLGYQPQHF. Using reference TRBV5-1 and TRBJ1-5 for the parts outside the CDR3, the full variable domain is KAGVTQTPRYLIKTRGQQVTLSCSPISGHRSVSWYQQTPGQGLQFLFEYFSETQRNKGNFPGRFSGRQFSNSRSEMNVSTLELGDSALYLCASSCSLTLGYQPQHFGDGTRLSIL.

The V call is TRBV3-1 (or the pseudogene TRBV3-2), the J call TRBJ2-7, with D maybe TRBD1 (7 bases). The V gene lost 1 base and the J gene lost 5 bases, with 12 bases spanning the gap. The CDR3 consists of 14 residues. The germline gives CDR1 LGHDT, CDR2 YNNKEL (reference sequence). The DNA of the CDR3 is TGTGCCAGCAGCCAAGTTGGAGGGGGCGACGAGCAGTACTTC. It codes for CASSQVGGGDEQYF.

The chain joins TRBV30 to TRBJ1-3, with D uncertain. Germline CDR1 GTSNPN, CDR2 SVGIG (reference sequence). The CDR3 covers 12 residues. V gave up 3 bases and J gave up 4 bases, with 7 bases separating them. CDR3 in amino acids: CAWRRAGNTIYF. The CDR3 DNA follows: TGTGCCTGGAGGAGGGCAGGAAACACCATATATTTT.

The rearrangement uses TRBV27 and TRBJ1-2, with a possible D match to TRBD1 (5 bases). V was cut by 3 bases and J by 10 bases, with 21 bases left in between. Germline CDR1 is MNHEY and CDR2 is SMNVEV (reference sequence). The CDR3 has 15 amino acids. CDR3 sequence reads: CASSFLATAIFDYTF. CDR3 sequence (DNA): TGTGCCAGCAGTTTTCTCGCGACAGCCATTTTCGACTACACCTTC.

The chain combines TRBV11-3 with TRBJ2-1; TRBD2 aligns across 8 bases. Germline V gene sequence: CDR1 SGHNT, CDR2 YENEEA. The length of the CDR3 is 18 residues. J lost 9 bases, V lost 2 bases, and 18 bases had no gene match. CDR3 residues: CASSLSLMGIAGNGEQFF. CDR3 sequence (DNA): TGTGCCAGCAGCTTATCCCTCATGGGGATAGCGGGGAATGGTGAGCAGTTCTTC.

Ten or more counts support this clone. The rearrangement uses TRBV3-1 (or the pseudogene TRBV3-2) and TRBJ1-3, with TRBD1 as a possible D gene (6 bases). Germline V gene sequence: CDR1 LGHDT, CDR2 YNNKEL (reference sequence). The V end was cut by 4 bases, the J end by 2 bases, with 9 bases between. The CDR3 length is 14 residues. The CDR3 is CASSPAGAGNTIYF. In DNA form, the CDR3 reads TGTGCCAGCAGCCCCGCAGGGGCTGGAAACACCATATATTTT.

This chain links TRBV5-1 with TRBJ1-2; perhaps TRBD1 as D (6 bases). Trimming took 4 bases from V and 2 from J, leaving 9 bases between them. Per the germline V gene, CDR1 is SGHRS and CDR2 is YFSETQ. CDR3 length equals 13 residues. CDR3: CASSPQGNYGYTF. Written as DNA, the CDR3 is TGCGCCAGCAGCCCCCAGGGGAACTATGGCTACACCTTC. Looking up the rest from reference TRBV5-1 and TRBJ1-2 gives the full variable domain: KAGVTQTPRYLIKTRGQQVTLSCSPISGHRSVSWYQQTPGQGLQFLFEYFSETQRNKGNFPGRFSGRQFSNSRSEMNVSTLELGDSALYLCASSPQGNYGYTFGSGTRLTVV.

The chain combines TRBV6-2 or TRBV6-3 with TRBJ1-5; D unclear. Germline V gene lookup returns CDR1 MNHEY and CDR2 SVGEGT. The CDR3 loop spans 16 amino acids. V was trimmed by 2 bases and J by 5 bases, leaving 16 bases between them. In DNA form, the CDR3 reads TGTGCCAGCAGTTACATATTGGCCCTTGAGGATCAGCCCCAGCATTTT. Translated: CASSYILALEDQPQHF.

The chain has TRBV15 and TRBJ2-3; 7 nucleotides line up with TRBD1. V lost 4 bases, J lost 4 bases, and 5 bases stayed unmatched. CDR3 size: 14 residues. CDR1 is LNHNV and CDR2 is YYDKDF in the germline V gene (reference sequence). CDR3 sequence (DNA): TGTGCCACCAGCAAAGCGCAGGGGGCAGATACGCAGTATTTT. It yields the protein CATSKAQGADTQYF.

The chain couples TRBV7-2 to TRBJ1-1, with D possibly being TRBD1 (6 bases). Germline CDR1 reads SGHTA; CDR2 reads FQGNSA. V shed 3 bases and J shed 3 bases, with 11 bases lying between them. This CDR3 is 14 amino acids long. CDR3 DNA sequence: TGTGCCAGCAGCTTGAAGTACAGGGACACTGAAGCTTTCTTT. Translating it yields CASSLKYRDTEAFF.

The rearrangement links TRBV7-9 to TRBJ2-1; 14 nucleotides match TRBD2. The trim removed 5 bases at V and 4 bases at J, leaving 10 bases unmatched. The CDR3 loop spans 18 amino acids. Per the germline V gene, CDR1 is SEHNR and CDR2 is FQNEAQ (reference sequence). CDR3 protein: CASSPKTSGGDGYNEQFF. The CDR3 DNA reads TGTGCCAGCAGCCCGAAGACTAGCGGGGGGGATGGTTACAATGAGCAGTTCTTC.

The chain recombines TRBV16 with TRBJ1-3; TRBD1 matches at 9 bases. The CDR3 spans 15 residues. Germline V gene data show CDR1 as KGHSY and CDR2 as FQNENV. J gave up 7 bases and V 6 bases, and 10 bases lay outside the gene matches. CDR3 amino acids: CASSPRTGVMNTIYF. The CDR3 nucleotides are TGTGCCAGCAGTCCTCGGACAGGGGTGATGAACACCATATATTTT.